The 18 T cell receptor beta chains presented below share a single source sample, sequenced in a study of cytomegalovirus exposure and HLA in healthy donors. Use of 60 Vbeta and 13 Jbeta primers characterized the PCR. Data came from immunoSEQ multiplex PCR; TCRdb stores just in-frame clones and leaves some out. The table lists 95,000 to 150,000 clones, 80% of them singletons, with around 10% in the top ten. Sequenced input: PBMCs. These receptors were collected from a young man in good health and CMV-seropositive.

V and J are TRBV5-1 and TRBJ2-1; a weak D match, TRBD2 (6 bases). The germline gives CDR1 SGHRS, CDR2 YFSETQ. This CDR3 is 14 amino acids long. The germline V and J ends were trimmed by 5 bases and 10 bases, with 19 bases remaining between them. CDR3 bases: TGCGCCAGCAGGCTACGGGGGAGTTTGGGGGAGCAGTTCTTC. It encodes CASRLRGSLGEQFF.

Concerning this clone: The junction differs from germline at one of its ends, possibly a read error. The same CDR3 also results from other DNA sequences found in this sample. The chain is built from TRBV5-1 and TRBJ2-2; the match to TRBD2 covers 7 bases. The CDR3 covers 18 residues. The V gene's germline CDR1 is SGHRS and CDR2 YFSETQ. The CDR3: CASSLGAGTIFDTGELFF. The CDR3 DNA reads TGCGCCAGCAGCTTGGGTGCGGGGACTATTTTTGACACCGGGGAGCTGTTTTTC.

The rearrangement joins TRBV4-2 to TRBJ2-5; 10 bases fit TRBD2. Losses at the gene ends were 0 bases for V and 4 bases for J; bases not matched to a gene: 5. Germline values: CDR1 LGHNA, CDR2 YNFKEQ. The CDR3 is 16 amino acids. CDR3 region: CASSQDSASGGETQYF. In DNA form, the CDR3 reads TGTGCCAGCAGCCAAGATTCGGCTAGCGGGGGAGAGACCCAGTACTTC.

V usage is TRBV7-9 and J usage is TRBJ1-1; unclear D gene. This CDR3 is built from 11 residues. Trimming shortened V by 7 bases and J by 6 bases, and 9 bases separated the two germline ends. Looked up from germline, CDR1 is SEHNR and CDR2 is FQNEAQ (reference sequence). The CDR3 sequence: CASTEGPEAFF. The CDR3 DNA reads as TGTGCCAGCACCGAGGGCCCTGAAGCTTTCTTT.

V gene TRBV6-6 combines with J gene TRBJ2-7; 8 nucleotides match TRBD1. CDR1 and CDR2 (germline): MNHNY, SVGAGI (reference sequence). V lost 6 bases and J lost 2; bases outside the gene matches: 12. The CDR3 has 16 residues. The CDR3 DNA follows: TGTGCCAGCAGACCTGGGGGGACAGGCCTCCCCTACGAGCAGTACTTC. This encodes CASRPGGTGLPYEQYF.

The V call is TRBV27, the J call TRBJ1-1; 9 bases align to TRBD1. CDR1 and CDR2 (germline): MNHEY, SMNVEV (reference sequence). V trimming: 2 bases; J trimming: 3 bases; junction bases outside the gene matches: 4. This CDR3 contains 15 residues. The CDR3 DNA sequence: TGTGCCAGCAGTTTAAAGGGGGACAGGGACACTGAAGCTTTCTTT. Amino acids: CASSLKGDRDTEAFF.

This chain uses TRBV4-1 with TRBJ2-1; 7 bases fit TRBD1. The CDR3 totals 15 residues. In germline, CDR1 is MGHRA, CDR2 YSYEKL. V was clipped by 5 bases and J by 0 bases; unmatched bases: 4. The CDR3 region has the DNA TGCGCCAGCAGCGACGCAGGGGGCTCCTACAATGAGCAGTTCTTC. Translated, it gives CASSDAGGSYNEQFF.

The V gene is TRBV7-6, the J gene TRBJ1-2; 11 bases line up with TRBD1. The CDR3 extends over 16 amino acids. Trimming removed 1 base from V and 7 bases from J; junction bases left unmatched: 8. Germline CDR1 and CDR2: SGHVS and FNYEAQ. DNA of the CDR3: TGTGCCAGCAGCTTAGGGGAGGACAGGGGGCGACGTGGCTACACCTTC. This codes for CASSLGEDRGRRGYTF.

This chain uses TRBV30 with TRBJ1-1, with D possibly matching TRBD1 (6 bases). Germline CDR1 GTSNPN, CDR2 SVGIG (reference sequence). Trimming took 4 bases from V and 1 from J, leaving 10 bases between them. CDR3 length: 13 amino acids. CDR3 sequence (DNA): TGTGCCTGGATGGGACAACCGAACACTGAAGCTTTCTTT. Its protein is CAWMGQPNTEAFF.

This clone was found a few times. The chain carries TRBV5-6 and TRBJ1-5; no clear D gene. The CDR3 runs 12 residues. Germline CDR1 reads SGHDT; CDR2 reads YYEEEE. V was trimmed by 1 base and J by 7 bases, leaving 6 bases between them. CDR3 DNA sequence: TGTGCCAGCAGCTTGTCGGGGCAGCCCCAGCATTTT. This codes for CASSLSGQPQHF.

This rearrangement joins TRBV6-5 to TRBJ1-5; 7 bases are shared with TRBD1. The germline V gene encodes CDR1 MNHEY and CDR2 SVGAGI. The V segment lost 6 bases and the J segment 7 bases; nucleotides outside the gene matches: 12. The CDR3 has 15 amino acids. CDR3 residues: CASRRGTDFGQPQHF. In DNA form, the CDR3 reads TGTGCCAGCAGAAGAGGGACAGACTTTGGGCAGCCCCAGCATTTT.

CDR3 loop: CASSVQGHEQYF. As DNA, the CDR3 is TGTGCCAGCAGTGTACAGGGACACGAGCAGTACTTC. The chain uses TRBV2 and TRBJ2-7; TRBD1 is a possible D gene (6 bases). Germline-derived CDR1 and CDR2 are SNHLY and FYNNEI. This CDR3 is 12 amino acids long. V was shortened by 4 bases and J by 5 bases, with 9 bases between the two germline ends.

This rearrangement joins TRBV9 to TRBJ2-3, with D possibly being TRBD2 (6 bases). CDR1 is SGDLS, CDR2 YYNGEE, per germline. V was clipped by 0 bases and J by 4 bases, with 18 bases between them. The CDR3 length is 17 residues. CDR3 region: CASSVGGASVGSDTQYF. CDR3 nucleotides: TGTGCCAGCAGCGTAGGAGGCGCTAGCGTGGGTTCAGATACGCAGTATTTT.

The CDR3 protein is CSVEGRPGNTEAFF. The CDR3 DNA reads TGCAGCGTTGAAGGTCGGCCAGGGAACACTGAAGCTTTCTTT. V usage is TRBV29-1 and J usage is TRBJ1-1; D unresolved. The V gene lost 1 base and the J gene lost 1 base, with 10 bases spanning the gap. The CDR3 contains 14 residues. Germline lookup yields CDR1 SQVTM and CDR2 ANQGSEA.

The J gene is TRBJ1-2, the V gene TRBV19; D is uncertain. The germline V gene encodes CDR1 LNHDA and CDR2 SQIVND (reference sequence). There are 14 residues in the CDR3. Trimming removed 3 bases at V and 5 bases at J, with 13 bases between. The CDR3 DNA reads as TGTGCCAGTAGTATGGTCGGCGGAACTTATGGCTACACCTTC. Its protein is CASSMVGGTYGYTF.

This clone appeared a few times. The CDR3 coding sequence is TGCGCCAGCAGCGTACCGGGTGGAGGGGAGACCCAGTACTTC. This sequence encodes CASSVPGGGETQYF. V is TRBV5-1 and J is TRBJ2-5, with D possibly matching TRBD2 (6 bases). Between the trimmed V and J ends, which lost 4 bases and 5 bases, there was a span of 15 bases. The CDR3 sequence is 14 residues long. Germline assignment: CDR1 SGHRS and CDR2 YFSETQ.

The chain is built from TRBV10-2 and TRBJ1-1; 9 bases agree with TRBD1. The CDR3 runs to 16 residues. Germline V gene lookup returns CDR1 WSHSY and CDR2 SAAADI. V was pared by 6 bases and J by 5 bases, with 13 bases of the junction left unmatched. CDR3 nucleotide sequence: TGCGCCAGCAGCGCGGGACAGGGTGTAGTGTGGACTGAAGCTTTCTTT. It yields the protein CASSAGQGVVWTEAFF.

The rearrangement uses TRBV27 and TRBJ2-3; D is perhaps TRBD2 (7 bases). The CDR3 spans 13 residues. The V end was cut by 7 bases, the J end by 6 bases, with 14 bases between. Germline V gene data show CDR1 as MNHEY and CDR2 as SMNVEV (reference sequence). This CDR3 reads CASNRGAKDTQYF. CDR3 nucleotide sequence: TGTGCCAGCAACCGGGGGGCCAAGGATACGCAGTATTTT.